One and the same sample provided the 27 T cell receptor beta chains below, sequenced in a study of spatial heterogeneity in lung cancer. Time point meaning: sample taken at primary tumor resection. Overall study results and limits: It was found that expanded intratumoral alpha and beta TCR counts tracked tumor mutation counts.

TCRdb reanalysed the 5' RACE reads using MiXCR and keeps one entry per CDR3 protein. The sample carries 18,000 or so distinct CDR3 sequences, 7% to 8% recorded once. Their antigens remain unidentified. Here the sequenced sample was lung tumor tissue, taken at surgery. Every receptor here comes from a female donor with early-stage non-small cell lung cancer.

Only a few counts were recorded for this clonotype. This chain links TRBV6-5 with TRBJ1-4; 7 nucleotides line up with TRBD1. Unmatched junction bases numbered 4, after V lost 2 bases and J lost 7 bases. This CDR3 is 14 amino acids long. Germline lookup yields CDR1 MNHEY and CDR2 SVGAGI. DNA of the CDR3: TGTGCCAGCAGTTACGAGCGGGACAGTGAAAAACTGTTTTTT. This gives the protein CASSYERDSEKLFF.

This clonotype was recorded many times. V gene TRBV6-5 combines with J gene TRBJ1-1; D uncertain. V shed 3 bases and J shed 1 base, with 9 bases lying between them. This CDR3 region has 14 residues. In germline, CDR1 is MNHEY, CDR2 SVGAGI. The CDR3 sequence: CASSYGQSNTEAFF. For the CDR3, the DNA is TGTGCCAGCAGTTATGGTCAGTCGAACACTGAAGCTTTCTTT.

This clonotype was counted at least ten times. The CDR3 DNA sequence: TGTGCCAGCAGCGGGGAGACGGGATCCTACGAGCAGTACTTC. It specifies CASSGETGSYEQYF. V usage is TRBV9 and J usage is TRBJ2-7; a weak D match, TRBD2 (5 bases). V lost 3 bases, J lost 1 base, and 11 bases lay in between. Germline CDR1 is SGDLS and CDR2 is YYNGEE. The CDR3 is 14 residues long.

This clonotype was seen ten or more times. This chain connects TRBV12-3 or TRBV12-4 to TRBJ1-2; 8 bases align to TRBD1. Germline trimming cut 5 bases from V and 4 bases from J; bases unmatched to any gene: 9. The CDR3 runs to 15 residues. CDR3 in amino acids: CASSIGDRMSYGYTF. The CDR3 nucleotides are TGTGCCAGCAGTATAGGGGACAGGATGAGCTATGGCTACACCTTC.

This clonotype came up many times. The chain employs TRBV6-1 and TRBJ2-1; 10 bases align to TRBD2. In germline, CDR1 is MNHNS, CDR2 SASEGT. Unmatched junction bases numbered 5, after V lost 6 bases and J lost 3 bases. This CDR3 is 15 amino acids long. This CDR3 reads CASRTGTSDYNEQFF. The CDR3 nucleotides read TGTGCCAGCAGAACCGGGACTAGCGACTACAATGAGCAGTTCTTC.

Concerning this clonotype: A much larger clonotype is one base distant, so this may be a read error. The chain employs TRBV28 and TRBJ1-6; D gene uncertain. Germline V gives CDR1 MDHEN, CDR2 SYDVKM. Deletions cut 7 bases from V and 7 bases from J, with 8 bases between. This CDR3 has 12 amino acids. The CDR3 coding sequence is TGTGCCAGCATGACGGACAATTCACCCCTCCACTTT. It codes for CASMTDNSPLHF.

This clonotype was detected ten times or more. V and J are TRBV13 and TRBJ1-1; 8 bases fit TRBD1. Trimming took 5 bases from V and 3 from J; bases not matched to a gene: 5. The CDR3 runs 14 residues. CDR1 is PRHDT and CDR2 is FYEKMQ in the germline V gene (reference sequence). In nucleotides, the CDR3 is TGTGCCAGCAGCAACCGACAGGGGTACACTGAAGCTTTCTTT. It encodes CASSNRQGYTEAFF.

This clonotype was observed many times. The rearrangement joins TRBV6-2 or TRBV6-3 to TRBJ2-5, with 8 positions matching TRBD2. Germline CDR1 is MNHEY and CDR2 is SVGEGT. V was clipped by 6 bases and J by 5 bases; unmatched bases: 5. CDR3 length: 13 amino acids. CDR3 in amino acids: CASRSGGRETQYF. The DNA for the CDR3 is TGTGCCAGCAGGAGCGGGGGCCGGGAGACCCAGTACTTC.

The chain recombines TRBV28 with TRBJ2-2; D is possibly TRBD1 (6 bases). V shed 8 bases and J shed 0 bases, with 10 bases lying between them. Germline V CDR1 and CDR2: MDHEN, SYDVKM. CDR3 length equals 14 residues. CDR3: CASLDRTNTGELFF. In nucleotides, the CDR3 is TGTGCCAGCCTCGACAGGACGAACACCGGGGAGCTGTTTTTT.

This clonotype has at least ten counts. The rearrangement links TRBV28 to TRBJ1-1; no definite D call. Germline V lookup: CDR1 MDHEN, CDR2 SYDVKM. The CDR3 has 11 residues. The V end was cut by 6 bases, the J end by 6 bases, with 8 bases between. The CDR3 spells CASRGKPEAFF. CDR3 DNA: TGTGCCAGCAGGGGTAAACCTGAAGCTTTCTTT.

This clonotype is termed medium-sized (0.01 to 0.1%). The chain links TRBV9 to TRBJ1-2, with D maybe TRBD1 (6 bases). This CDR3 comprises 14 residues. V gave up 0 bases and J gave up 3 bases, with 9 bases separating them. Germline V CDR1 and CDR2: SGDLS, YYNGEE. CDR3 sequence: CASSVVQGDYGYTF. In DNA form, the CDR3 reads TGTGCCAGCAGCGTAGTACAGGGAGACTATGGCTACACCTTC.

This clonotype was recorded many times. This rearrangement joins TRBV28 to TRBJ1-2, with D perhaps TRBD1 (6 bases). The V gene's germline CDR1 is MDHEN and CDR2 SYDVKM. The V end was cut by 5 bases, the J end by 6 bases, with 16 bases between. CDR3 size: 14 residues. The CDR3 loop is CASSGPRTEDGYTF. DNA for the CDR3: TGTGCCAGCAGTGGTCCGAGGACAGAGGATGGCTACACCTTC.

This clonotype has more than one count but fewer than ten. This sequence joins TRBV12-3 or TRBV12-4 and TRBJ2-6; D not resolved. This CDR3 has 13 amino acids. V was pared by 6 bases and J by 0 bases, with 3 bases between. The CDR3 DNA reads as TGTGCCAGCAGCCGCTCTGGGGCCAACGTCCTGACTTTC. Translated: CASSRSGANVLTF.

This clonotype came up many times. This rearrangement joins TRBV5-1 to TRBJ2-1; 11 bases match TRBD2. After removal of 0 bases from V and 6 bases from J, the junction contained 5 bases not matched to a gene. CDR1 and CDR2 from the germline V gene are SGHRS and YFSETQ. This CDR3 is 16 amino acids long. Written as DNA, the CDR3 is TGCGCCAGCAGCTTGGACCCTAGCGGGGGGCCCAATGAGCAGTTCTTC. This codes for CASSLDPSGGPNEQFF.

This chain connects TRBV14 to TRBJ2-2; D ambiguous. V lost 0 bases, J lost 1 base, and 18 bases lay in between. CDR1 SGHDN and CDR2 FVKESK come from the germline V gene. CDR3 size: 19 residues. The CDR3 loop is CASSQDSLSWRQNTGELFF. The CDR3, as DNA: TGTGCCAGCAGCCAAGATAGTCTAAGTTGGAGACAGAACACCGGGGAGCTGTTTTTT. Variable domain in full (rest from reference TRBV14 and TRBJ2-2): EAGVTQFPSHSVIEKGQTVTLRCDPISGHDNLYWYRRVMGKEIKFLLHFVKESKQDESGMPNNRFLAERTGGTYSTLKVQPAELEDSGVYFCASSQDSLSWRQNTGELFFGEGSRLTVL.

The chain couples TRBV5-1 to TRBJ2-7; maybe TRBD2 (5 bases). Trimming removed 1 base at V and 6 bases at J, with 17 bases between. The CDR3 extends over 15 amino acids. Germline CDR1 SGHRS, CDR2 YFSETQ. The CDR3 region is CASSLQAGPSSEQYF. The CDR3 DNA is TGCGCCAGCAGCTTGCAGGCGGGTCCAAGCAGCGAGCAGTACTTC.

This clonotype has more than one count but fewer than ten. This rearrangement joins TRBV5-1 to TRBJ1-1; TRBD1 matches 9 bases. V was clipped by 3 bases and J by 4 bases; unmatched bases: 10. This CDR3 has 16 amino acids. Germline loops: CDR1 SGHRS, CDR2 YFSETQ. CDR3 sequence: CASSSGPQGAGTEAFF. The CDR3 nucleotides read TGCGCCAGCAGCTCGGGACCACAGGGGGCCGGCACTGAAGCTTTCTTT.

This clonotype came up a few times. This chain uses TRBV7-3 with TRBJ1-1; TRBD1 might be the D (5 bases). This CDR3 has 15 amino acids. Germline-derived CDR1 and CDR2 are SGHTA and FQGTGA. V was trimmed by 5 bases and J by 3 bases, leaving 16 bases between them. The CDR3: CASSVTGGPYTEAFF. In DNA form, the CDR3 reads TGTGCCAGCAGCGTTACAGGCGGGCCCTACACTGAAGCTTTCTTT. The whole variable domain, remainder taken from reference TRBV7-3 and TRBJ1-1, is GAGVSQTPSNKVTEKGKYVELRCDPISGHTALYWYRQSLGQGPEFLIYFQGTGAADDSGLPNDRFFAVRPEGSVSTLKIQRTERGDSAVYLCASSVTGGPYTEAFFGQGTRLTVV.

This clonotype is categorized as medium-sized. The rearrangement links TRBV7-9 to TRBJ2-1; D is tentatively TRBD1 or TRBD2 (5 bases each). V was trimmed by 1 base and J by 5 bases, leaving 12 bases between them. CDR1 is SEHNR and CDR2 is FQNEAQ in the germline V gene (reference sequence). CDR3 length: 15 residues. The CDR3 spells CASSLGGSRDNEQFF. CDR3 nucleotide sequence: TGTGCCAGCAGCTTAGGGGGCTCGAGGGACAATGAGCAGTTCTTC.

This clonotype was seen many times. The chain uses TRBV19 and TRBJ2-3, with D tentatively TRBD1 (6 bases). The CDR3 contains 11 residues. CDR1 is LNHDA and CDR2 is SQIVND in the germline V gene (reference sequence). V was pared by 9 bases and J by 5 bases, with 9 bases between. The CDR3, as DNA: TGTGCCAGCTCCAGGGGAGATACGCAGTATTTT. This encodes CASSRGDTQYF.

This clonotype is categorized as medium-sized. The CDR3 coding sequence is TGCAGTGCTAGAGAAACGCGGGCATCCGGGTCCTACGAGCAGTACTTC. It codes for CSARETRASGSYEQYF. This rearrangement joins TRBV20-1 to TRBJ2-7; TRBD2 is a possible D gene (5 bases). V was shortened by 0 bases and J by 1 base, with 16 bases between the two germline ends. The CDR3 loop spans 16 amino acids. The V gene's germline CDR1 is DFQATT and CDR2 SNEGSKA (reference sequence).

A remark on this clonotype: A read error may explain this, as a much larger clone is one base away. The V call is TRBV2, the J call TRBJ1-1; TRBD1 might be the D (6 bases). The germline V gene encodes CDR1 SNHLY and CDR2 FYNNEI. This CDR3 comprises 12 residues. The CDR3 protein is CASSEEQGEALF. Here the CDR3 DNA reads TGTGCCAGCAGTGAAGAACAGGGTGAAGCTTTGTTT.

This clonotype showed up just a few times. The J gene is TRBJ2-5, the V gene TRBV6-5; the match to TRBD1 covers 7 bases. The length of the CDR3 is 15 residues. With 8 bases clipped from V and 2 bases from J, the junction kept 11 bases outside the gene matches. CDR1 is MNHEY, CDR2 SVGAGI, per germline. The CDR3 is CASAETGARQETQYF. The CDR3 DNA is TGTGCCAGCGCGGAAACAGGGGCCCGTCAAGAGACCCAGTACTTC.

This chain joins TRBV28 and TRBJ1-1; the D is unclear. The CDR3 runs 13 residues. CDR1 is MDHEN and CDR2 is SYDVKM in the germline V gene. Trimming removed 10 bases at V and 0 bases at J, with 12 bases between. The DNA for the CDR3 is TGTGCCACCCATAAACTATTGAACACTGAAGCTTTCTTT. Translated: CATHKLLNTEAFF.

This clonotype came up many times. The genes are TRBV29-1 and TRBJ1-2; D is ambiguous. V gave up 0 bases and J gave up 6 bases, with 8 bases separating them. CDR3 length: 12 residues. Germline values: CDR1 SQVTM, CDR2 ANQGSEA. DNA of the CDR3: TGCAGCGTTGAAGACCAGGCAGATGGCTACACCTTC. Translating gives CSVEDQADGYTF.

The V call is TRBV29-1, the J call TRBJ2-3; D remains ambiguous. Trimming took off 8 bases at V and 2 bases at J, with 5 bases between the two ends. From germline, CDR1 is SQVTM and CDR2 ANQGSEA. The CDR3 is 10 residues long. The CDR3 protein is CSPYTDTQYF. In DNA, the CDR3 is TGCAGCCCATACACAGATACGCAGTATTTT.

This clonotype was seen ten or more times. The chain couples TRBV9 to TRBJ2-3; 8 nucleotides align to TRBD1. CDR3 length: 15 residues. Germline assignment: CDR1 SGDLS and CDR2 YYNGEE. The junction had 3 bases not matched to a gene; V was cut back by 2 bases and J by 1 base. The CDR3: CASSVGQGGTDTQYF. The CDR3 coding sequence is TGTGCCAGCAGCGTTGGACAGGGAGGCACAGATACGCAGTATTTT. Combining the CDR3 with reference TRBV9 and TRBJ2-3 gives the whole variable domain DSGVTQTPKHLITATGQRVTLRCSPRSGDLSVYWYQQSLDQGLQFLIQYYNGEERAKGNILERFSAQQFPDLHSELNLSSLELGDSALYFCASSVGQGGTDTQYFGPGTRLTVL.